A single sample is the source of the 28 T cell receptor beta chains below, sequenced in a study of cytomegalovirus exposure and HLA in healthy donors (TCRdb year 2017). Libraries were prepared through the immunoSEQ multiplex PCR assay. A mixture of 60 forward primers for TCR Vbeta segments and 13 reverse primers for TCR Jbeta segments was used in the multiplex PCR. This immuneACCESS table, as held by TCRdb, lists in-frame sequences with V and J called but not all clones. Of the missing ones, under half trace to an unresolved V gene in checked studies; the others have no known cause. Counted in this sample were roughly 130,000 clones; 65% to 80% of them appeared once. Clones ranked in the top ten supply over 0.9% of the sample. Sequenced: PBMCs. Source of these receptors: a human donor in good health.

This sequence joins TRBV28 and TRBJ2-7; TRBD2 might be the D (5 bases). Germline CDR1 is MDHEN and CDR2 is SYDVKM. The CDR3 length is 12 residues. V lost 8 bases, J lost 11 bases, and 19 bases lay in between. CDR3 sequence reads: CASGTQPGIKYF. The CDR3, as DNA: TGTGCCAGCGGAACCCAACCGGGGATTAAGTACTTC.

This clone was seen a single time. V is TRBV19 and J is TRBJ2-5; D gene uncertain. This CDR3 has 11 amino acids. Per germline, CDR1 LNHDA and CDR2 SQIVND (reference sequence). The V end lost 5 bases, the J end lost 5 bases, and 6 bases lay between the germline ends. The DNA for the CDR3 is TGTGCCAGTAGTTCCGGGGAGACCCAGTACTTC. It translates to CASSSGETQYF.

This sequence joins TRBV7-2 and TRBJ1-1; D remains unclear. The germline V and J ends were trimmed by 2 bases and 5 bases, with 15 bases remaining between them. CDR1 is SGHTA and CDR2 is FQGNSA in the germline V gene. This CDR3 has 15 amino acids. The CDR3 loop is CASSLIAVSETEAFF. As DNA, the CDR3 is TGTGCCAGCAGCTTAATTGCTGTGAGCGAAACTGAAGCTTTCTTT.

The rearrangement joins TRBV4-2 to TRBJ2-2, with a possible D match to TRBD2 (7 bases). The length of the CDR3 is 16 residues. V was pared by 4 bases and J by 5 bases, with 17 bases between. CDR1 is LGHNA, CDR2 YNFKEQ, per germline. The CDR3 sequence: CASSPSGGRGTGELFF. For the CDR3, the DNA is TGTGCCAGCAGCCCCTCGGGGGGCCGTGGAACCGGGGAGCTGTTTTTT.

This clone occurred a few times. As DNA, the CDR3 is TGTGCCAGCACCTCTTTCCTAGGGGCGGCTGGGGCCAACGTCCTGACTTTC. Translated: CASTSFLGAAGANVLTF. This rearrangement joins TRBV7-8 to TRBJ2-6; D perhaps matches TRBD1 (5 bases). The CDR3 contains 17 residues. The V end lost 7 bases, the J end lost 2 bases, and 18 bases lay between the germline ends. The V gene's germline CDR1 is SGHVS and CDR2 FQNEAQ.

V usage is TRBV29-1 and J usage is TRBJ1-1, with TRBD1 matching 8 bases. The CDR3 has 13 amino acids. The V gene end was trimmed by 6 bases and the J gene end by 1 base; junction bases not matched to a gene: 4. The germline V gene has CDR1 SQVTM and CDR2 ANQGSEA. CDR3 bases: TGCAGCGTGGACACAGGGGGGAACACTGAAGCTTTCTTT. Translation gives CSVDTGGNTEAFF.

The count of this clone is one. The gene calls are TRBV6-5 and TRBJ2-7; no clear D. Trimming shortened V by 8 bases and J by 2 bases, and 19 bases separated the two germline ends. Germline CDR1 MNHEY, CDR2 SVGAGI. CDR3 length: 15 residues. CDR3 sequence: CASGRSAEPTYEQYF. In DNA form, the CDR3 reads TGTGCCAGCGGCCGGTCGGCGGAGCCGACCTACGAGCAGTACTTC.

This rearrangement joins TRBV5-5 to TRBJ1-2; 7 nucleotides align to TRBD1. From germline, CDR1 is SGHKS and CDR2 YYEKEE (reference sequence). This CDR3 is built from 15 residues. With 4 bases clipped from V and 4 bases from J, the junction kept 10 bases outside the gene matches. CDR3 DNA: TGTGCCAGCAGCCCCGGACAGGAGGTAGTCTATGGCTACACCTTC. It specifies CASSPGQEVVYGYTF. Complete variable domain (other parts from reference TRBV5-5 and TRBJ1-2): DAGVTQSPTHLIKTRGQQVTLRCSPISGHKSVSWYQQVLGQGPQFIFQYYEKEERGRGNFPDRFSARQFPNYSSELNVNALLLGDSALYLCASSPGQEVVYGYTFGSGTRLTVV.

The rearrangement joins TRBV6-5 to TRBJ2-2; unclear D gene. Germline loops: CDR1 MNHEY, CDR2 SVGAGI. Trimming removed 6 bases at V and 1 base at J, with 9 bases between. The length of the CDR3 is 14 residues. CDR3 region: CASSQTLNTGELFF. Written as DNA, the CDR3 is TGTGCCAGCAGCCAGACACTGAACACCGGGGAGCTGTTTTTT.

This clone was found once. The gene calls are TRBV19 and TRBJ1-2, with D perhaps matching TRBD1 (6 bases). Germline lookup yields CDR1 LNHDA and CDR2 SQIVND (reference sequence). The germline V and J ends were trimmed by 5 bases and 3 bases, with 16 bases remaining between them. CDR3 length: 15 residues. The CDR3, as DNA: TGTGCCAGTAGTGGTGGACTTCAGGGGCACTATGGCTACACCTTC. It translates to CASSGGLQGHYGYTF.

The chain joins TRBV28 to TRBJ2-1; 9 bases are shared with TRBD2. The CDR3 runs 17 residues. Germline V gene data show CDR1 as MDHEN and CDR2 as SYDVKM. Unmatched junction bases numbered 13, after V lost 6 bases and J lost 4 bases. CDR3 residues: CASSPRGRGGAYNEQFF. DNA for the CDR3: TGTGCCAGCAGCCCTCGGGGTCGCGGGGGGGCGTACAATGAGCAGTTCTTC.

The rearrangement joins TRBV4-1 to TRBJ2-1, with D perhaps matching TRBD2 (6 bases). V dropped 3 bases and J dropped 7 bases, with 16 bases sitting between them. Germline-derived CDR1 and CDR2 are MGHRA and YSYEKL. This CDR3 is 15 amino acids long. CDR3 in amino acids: CASSQAAAGTNEQFF. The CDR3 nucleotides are TGCGCCAGCAGCCAGGCCGCGGCGGGGACGAATGAGCAGTTCTTC.

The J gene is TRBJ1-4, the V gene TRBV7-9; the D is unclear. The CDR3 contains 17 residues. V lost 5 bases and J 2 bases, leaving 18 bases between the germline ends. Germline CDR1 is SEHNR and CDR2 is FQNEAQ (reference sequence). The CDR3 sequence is CASSAKSRGVTNEKLFF. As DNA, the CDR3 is TGTGCCAGCAGCGCGAAAAGCCGGGGAGTTACTAATGAAAAACTGTTTTTT.

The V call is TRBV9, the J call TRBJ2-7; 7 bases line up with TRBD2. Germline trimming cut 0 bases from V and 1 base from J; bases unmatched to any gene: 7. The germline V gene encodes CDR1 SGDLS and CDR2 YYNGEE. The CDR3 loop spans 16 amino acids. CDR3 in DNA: TGTGCCAGCAGCGTAGATTCCGGGGGGTCATCCTACGAGCAGTACTTC. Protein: CASSVDSGGSSYEQYF.

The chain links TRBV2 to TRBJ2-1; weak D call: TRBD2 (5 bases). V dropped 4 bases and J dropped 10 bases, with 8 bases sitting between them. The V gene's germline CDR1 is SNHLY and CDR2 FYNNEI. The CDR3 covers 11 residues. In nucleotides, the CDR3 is TGTGCCAGCAGTGCCGGCGGGGAGCAGTTCTTC. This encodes CASSAGGEQFF.

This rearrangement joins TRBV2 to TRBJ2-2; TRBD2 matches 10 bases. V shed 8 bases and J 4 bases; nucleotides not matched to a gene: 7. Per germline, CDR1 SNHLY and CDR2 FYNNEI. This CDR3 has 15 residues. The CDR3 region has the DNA TGTGCCAGCCTAGCGGGGGCAACCGTCACCGGGGAGCTGTTTTTT. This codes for CASLAGATVTGELFF.

DNA of the CDR3: TGTGCCACCTCCAGGGGGGCAGGGTCGGGCTACACCTTC. As protein: CATSRGAGSGYTF. The genes are TRBV27 and TRBJ1-2, with 7 bases matching TRBD1. V dropped 10 bases and J dropped 8; count of bases not matched to a gene: 13. The CDR3 covers 13 residues. Germline values: CDR1 MNHEY, CDR2 SMNVEV (reference sequence).

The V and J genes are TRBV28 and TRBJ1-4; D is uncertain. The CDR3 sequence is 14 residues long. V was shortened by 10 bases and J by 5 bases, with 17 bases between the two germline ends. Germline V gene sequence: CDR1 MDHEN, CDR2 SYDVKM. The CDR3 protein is CATSPGWHNEKLFF. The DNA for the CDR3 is TGTGCCACATCGCCCGGGTGGCACAATGAAAAACTGTTTTTT. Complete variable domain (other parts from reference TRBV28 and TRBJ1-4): DVKVTQSSRYLVKRTGEKVFLECVQDMDHENMFWYRQDPGLGLRLIYFSYDVKMKEKGDIPEGYSVSREKKERFSLILESASTNQTSMYLCATSPGWHNEKLFFGSGTQLSVL.

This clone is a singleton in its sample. CDR3 residues: CASSYTGTGVYNEQFF. The CDR3 region has the DNA TGCGCCAGCAGCTATACCGGGACAGGGGTTTACAATGAGCAGTTCTTC. The gene calls are TRBV5-1 and TRBJ2-1; 10 bases line up with TRBD1. Germline CDR1 reads SGHRS; CDR2 reads YFSETQ. The CDR3 extends over 16 amino acids. V trimming: 3 bases; J trimming: 4 bases; junction bases outside the gene matches: 7.

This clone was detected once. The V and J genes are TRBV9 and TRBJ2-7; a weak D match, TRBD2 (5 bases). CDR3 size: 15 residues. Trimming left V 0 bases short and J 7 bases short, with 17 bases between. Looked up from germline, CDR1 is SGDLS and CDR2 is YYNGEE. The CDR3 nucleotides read TGTGCCAGCAGCGTAGAAGCGGCCCCGGACTCGGAGCAGTACTTC. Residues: CASSVEAAPDSEQYF.

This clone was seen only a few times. The CDR3 bases are TGTGCCAGCAGTTCCCAGGGCTCTGAAGCTTTCTTT. It codes for CASSSQGSEAFF. The rearrangement uses TRBV6-5 and TRBJ1-1, with D tentatively TRBD1 (5 bases). Germline loops: CDR1 MNHEY, CDR2 SVGAGI. V lost 4 bases and J lost 6, with 9 bases in between. This CDR3 has 12 residues.

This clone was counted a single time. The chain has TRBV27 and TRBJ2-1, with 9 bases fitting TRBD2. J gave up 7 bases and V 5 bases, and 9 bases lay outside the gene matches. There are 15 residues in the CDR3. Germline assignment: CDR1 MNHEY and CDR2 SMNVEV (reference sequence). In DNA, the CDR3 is TGTGCCAGCAGTCCAACGAGCGGGGGGAAGAATGAGCAGTTCTTC. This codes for CASSPTSGGKNEQFF.

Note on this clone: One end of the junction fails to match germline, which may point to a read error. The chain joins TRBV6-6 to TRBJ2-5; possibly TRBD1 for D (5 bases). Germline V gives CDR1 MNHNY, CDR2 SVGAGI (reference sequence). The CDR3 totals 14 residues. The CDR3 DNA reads TGTGCCAGCAGAATCTCAGGGCCCAGAGAGGCCCAGTACTTC. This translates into CASRISGPREAQYF.

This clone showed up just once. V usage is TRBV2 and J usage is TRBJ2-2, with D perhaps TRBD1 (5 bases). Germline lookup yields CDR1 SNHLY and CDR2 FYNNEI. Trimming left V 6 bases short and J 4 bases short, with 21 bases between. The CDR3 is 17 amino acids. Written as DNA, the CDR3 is TGTGCCAGCAGCTCGACAGTAGTAATCGTTTCCACCGGGGAGCTGTTTTTT. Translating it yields CASSSTVVIVSTGELFF.

DNA of the CDR3: TGTGCCAGCAGCTTATGGCAGGCAACGAACACCGGGGAGCTGTTTTTT. Translation gives CASSLWQATNTGELFF. This sequence joins TRBV7-3 and TRBJ2-2; D is unresolved. The germline V gene has CDR1 SGHTA and CDR2 FQGTGA. V lost 2 bases, J lost 0 bases, and 10 bases lay in between. This CDR3 comprises 16 residues.

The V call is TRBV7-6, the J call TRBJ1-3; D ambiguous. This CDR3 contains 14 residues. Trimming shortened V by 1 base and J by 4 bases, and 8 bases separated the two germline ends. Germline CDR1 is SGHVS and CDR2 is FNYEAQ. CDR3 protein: CASSLGAIGNTIYF. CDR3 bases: TGTGCCAGCAGCTTAGGAGCGATCGGAAACACCATATATTTT.

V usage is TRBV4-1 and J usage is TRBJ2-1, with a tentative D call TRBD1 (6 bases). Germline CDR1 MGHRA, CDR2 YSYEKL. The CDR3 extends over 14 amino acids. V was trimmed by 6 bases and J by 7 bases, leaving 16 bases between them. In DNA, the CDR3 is TGCGCCAGCAGACACCAGGGGAGTTGGAATGAGCAGTTCTTC. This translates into CASRHQGSWNEQFF.

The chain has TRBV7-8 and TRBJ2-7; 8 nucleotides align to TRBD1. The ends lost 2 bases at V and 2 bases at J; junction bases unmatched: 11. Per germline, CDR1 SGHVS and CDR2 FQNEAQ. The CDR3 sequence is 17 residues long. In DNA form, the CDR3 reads TGTGCCAGCAGCTTAAATTGGGCAGGGGGCCAAACCTACGAGCAGTACTTC. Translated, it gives CASSLNWAGGQTYEQYF. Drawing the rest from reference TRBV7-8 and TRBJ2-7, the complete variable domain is GAGVSQSPRYKVAKRGQDVALRCDPISGHVSLFWYQQALGQGPEFLTYFQNEAQLDKSGLPSDRFFAERPEGSVSTLKIQRTQQEDSAVYLCASSLNWAGGQTYEQYFGPGTRLTVT.